A single sample gave rise to the 8 T cell receptor beta chains below, sequenced in a study of regulatory T cells in long-lasting Graves disease. Arm-PCR of CDR3 regions and iRepertoire HTBI primers were used to build TCR beta libraries. TCRdb analysed the multiplex PCR reads with MiXCR anew, one entry per CDR3 protein. This table holds about 440,000 distinct CDR3 sequences, more than 12% found once. The time point denotes: newly diagnosed GD, antithyroid drugs for less than 3 months. Extracted PBMC RNA gave rise to the TCR library. These data were also reused for a study on T cells in Graves' hyperthyroidism and ophthalmopathy.

Material: peripheral blood mononuclear cells (PBMCs), obtained at new diagnosis, from a patient treated with antithyroid drugs. The receptors derive from a woman aged 25 to 39 with Graves disease.

This rearrangement joins TRBV20-1 to TRBJ2-2, with TRBD2 matching over 13 bases. Germline V gives CDR1 DFQATT, CDR2 SNEGSKA (reference sequence). CDR3 length equals 15 residues. J gave up 5 bases and V 2 bases, and 2 bases lay outside the gene matches. This CDR3 is CSARTSGRATGELFF. CDR3 coding DNA: TGCAGTGCTAGAACTAGCGGGAGGGCAACCGGGGAGCTGTTTTTT.

The chain uses TRBV6-2 or TRBV6-3 and TRBJ2-7, with no clear D. This CDR3 comprises 13 residues. Trimming shortened V by 3 bases and J by 2 bases, and 8 bases separated the two germline ends. Germline assignment: CDR1 MNHEY and CDR2 SVGEGT. The CDR3: CASSYLGPYEQYF. The DNA for the CDR3 is TGTGCCAGCAGTTATTTGGGCCCCTACGAGCAGTACTTC.

This clonotype was counted only a few times. The chain carries TRBV29-1 and TRBJ2-4; 9 bases align to TRBD2. CDR3 length: 16 residues. Germline CDR1 reads SQVTM; CDR2 reads ANQGSEA. V was clipped by 5 bases and J by 1 base; unmatched bases: 9. The CDR3 here is CSVLAGEVWAKNIQYF. The CDR3 nucleotides are TGCAGCGTTTTAGCGGGGGAGGTGTGGGCCAAAAACATTCAGTACTTC.

This chain joins TRBV19 and TRBJ2-2; D ambiguous. Germline loops: CDR1 LNHDA, CDR2 SQIVND (reference sequence). The CDR3 is 16 residues long. V lost 4 bases, J lost 0 bases, and 12 bases lay in between. The CDR3 sequence: CASSTVDGTNTGELFF. Written as DNA, the CDR3 is TGTGCCAGTAGTACTGTAGACGGAACGAACACCGGGGAGCTGTTTTTT.

This clonotype was found many times. The chain carries TRBV10-3 and TRBJ2-5, with D possibly being TRBD2 (5 bases). V was cut by 6 bases and J by 5 bases, with 16 bases left in between. Germline V gene data show CDR1 as ENHRY and CDR2 as SYGVKD. CDR3 length equals 14 residues. The DNA of the CDR3 is TGTGCCATCAGCCCGGACTCCCTTAGGGAGACCCAGTACTTC. Its protein product is CAISPDSLRETQYF.

The sample holds many counts of this clonotype. The chain couples TRBV6-1 to TRBJ1-1; 8 bases fit TRBD1. Germline assignment: CDR1 MNHNS and CDR2 SASEGT. This CDR3 region has 16 residues. V lost 5 bases and J lost 5; bases outside the gene matches: 13. DNA of the CDR3: TGTGCCAGCAGTCCCAGTCAAGGACAGGGCTTGACTGAAGCTTTCTTT. It translates to CASSPSQGQGLTEAFF.

This clonotype was observed many times. The rearrangement uses TRBV7-2 and TRBJ1-1, with a weak D call TRBD1 (5 bases). The CDR3 spans 13 residues. CDR1 is SGHTA and CDR2 is FQGNSA in the germline V gene. V was pared by 3 bases and J by 7 bases, with 12 bases between. CDR3 region: CASSFRVPGEAFF. The CDR3 DNA sequence: TGTGCCAGCAGCTTCAGGGTTCCCGGTGAAGCTTTCTTT.

In this sample, this clonotype turned up a few times. The genes are TRBV4-1 and TRBJ1-1; 7 positions match TRBD1. After removal of 1 base from V and 6 bases from J, the junction contained 20 bases not matched to a gene. The CDR3 extends over 19 amino acids. From germline, CDR1 is MGHRA and CDR2 YSYEKL. The CDR3 spells CASSQVWPSSTGRVAEAFF. CDR3 coding DNA: TGCGCCAGCAGCCAAGTATGGCCCTCATCGACAGGGAGGGTGGCTGAAGCTTTCTTT.